The sequence of this T cell receptor beta chain was determined in a study of cytotoxic CD8 clonotypes in ibrutinib-treated CLL. For the study at large: Complete response was seen in 2 patients and partial in roughly 25; around twelve progressed and some 14 stayed remitted after a median roughly 70 months.

Generated by immunoSEQ multiplex PCR, the TCRdb table keeps only in-frame clones and is missing some. The table lists about 270,000 clones, roughly four fifths of them singletons. From germline, CDR1 is MGHDK and CDR2 SYGVNS. V was shortened by 0 bases and J by 1 base, with 6 bases between the two germline ends. CDR3 size: 14 residues. The chain carries TRBV25-1 and TRBJ1-1, with D possibly TRBD1 on 5 matching bases. The sequence came from a human donor with chronic lymphocytic leukemia. The specimen was PBMCs, collected at disease progression, from a patient treated with ibrutinib. In nucleotides, the CDR3 is TGTGCCAGCAGTGAATATACAGGGAACACTGAAGCTTTCTTT. Protein product: CASSEYTGNTEAFF.